The text below deals with one T cell receptor beta chain. Its antigen is currently not known. Within one base of it there is no much larger clone, and no base qualities were kept. Collaborating institutions collected whole blood in K2EDTA tubes following their own protocols. For TCRbeta analysis, collaborator samples were shipped as frozen whole blood, as isolated PBMCs, or as DNA extracted from either sample type. The immunoSEQ Assay, a bias-controlled multiplex PCR, was used to amplify TCRbeta CDR3 regions from genomic DNA. Processing in the source paper ran as follows. Within the assay, amplification of reference gene primers was used to estimate how many nucleated cells each sample contained. Sequence reads were collapsed and filtered to measure the absolute abundance of every unique TCRbeta CDR3 rearrangement. For each sample, productive Simpson clonality was calculated as the square root of Simpson's diversity index over productive rearrangements. Entries here come from immuneACCESS through TCRdb and include only in-frame sequences with V and J called. Some clones fail to appear in such tables; in the studies checked, an unresolved V gene covers under half of the shortfall, and the cause of the remainder is unknown. V, J and clone size reflect that table, while D and trimming were determined from the DNA. The sample has about 29,000 clones on record, 86% of them singletons. The top ten clonotypes cover about 24% of the sample.

This sample is part of a study of blood T cell repertoires in COVID-19 (dated by TCRdb to the early 2020s). A note on the overall study: Samples from collaborators originated in the United States, Italy and Spain and spanned both the acute and convalescent phases of COVID-19. The material from the prospective study consisted of cDNA or gDNA derived from T cells, B-cell-depleted T cells, or PBMCs. Subjects who had been exposed to COVID-19, were actively infected with it, or had recovered from it provided the deeply sampled blood TCRbeta repertoires that made up the dataset. A freely available public database, intended as a resource for researchers studying the immune response to SARS-CoV-2, is where the repertoires were released. Samples were obtained from the ongoing ImmuneRACE study (first 160 participants) and from about 1,300 subjects provided by 6 global collaborators. The sample metadata nearly always contained a de-identified subject ID, COVID-19 status, age in years and sex. Where available, HLA class I and class II types were obtained from metadata supplied by the sample provider rather than from assay-based typing. Summary of the overall study and its limitations: The quantity of clinical and demographic metadata differed by source and by participant and was supplied without curation.

V loses 2 bases at its end and J loses 4 bases; junction bases beyond the gene matches: 4. CDR1 is given as MNHNY and CDR2 as SVGAGI, both from the germline V gene (reference sequence). Spanning cysteine to phenylalanine, the CDR3 consists of 16 amino acids. Only the CDR3 region is kept as DNA, spanning 48 bases read in frame from base 1. The source of this sequence is a human donor with active COVID-19. The donor label of this sample is uncertain. Sequenced material: peripheral blood. This chain is built from TRBV6-6 and TRBJ2-2, and 10 junction bases match TRBD1. The CDR3 is CASSYGTGAATGELFF. The nucleotides read TGTGCCAGCAGTTACGGGACAGGGGCGGCCACCGGGGAGCTGTTTTTT.